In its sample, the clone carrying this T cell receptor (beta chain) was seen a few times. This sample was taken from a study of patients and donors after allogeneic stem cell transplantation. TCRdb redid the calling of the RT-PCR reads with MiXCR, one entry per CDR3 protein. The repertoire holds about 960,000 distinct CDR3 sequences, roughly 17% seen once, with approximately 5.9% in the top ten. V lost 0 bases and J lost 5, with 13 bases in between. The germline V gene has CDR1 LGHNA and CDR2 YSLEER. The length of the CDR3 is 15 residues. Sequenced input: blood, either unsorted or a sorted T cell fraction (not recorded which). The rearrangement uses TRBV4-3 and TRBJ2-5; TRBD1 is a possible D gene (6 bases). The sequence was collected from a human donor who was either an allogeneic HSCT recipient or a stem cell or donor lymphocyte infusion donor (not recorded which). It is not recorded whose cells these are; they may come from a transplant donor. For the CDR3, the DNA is TGCGCCAGCAGCCAAGAAACAGGGTTGTGGGAGACCCAGTACTTC. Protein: CASSQETGLWETQYF.